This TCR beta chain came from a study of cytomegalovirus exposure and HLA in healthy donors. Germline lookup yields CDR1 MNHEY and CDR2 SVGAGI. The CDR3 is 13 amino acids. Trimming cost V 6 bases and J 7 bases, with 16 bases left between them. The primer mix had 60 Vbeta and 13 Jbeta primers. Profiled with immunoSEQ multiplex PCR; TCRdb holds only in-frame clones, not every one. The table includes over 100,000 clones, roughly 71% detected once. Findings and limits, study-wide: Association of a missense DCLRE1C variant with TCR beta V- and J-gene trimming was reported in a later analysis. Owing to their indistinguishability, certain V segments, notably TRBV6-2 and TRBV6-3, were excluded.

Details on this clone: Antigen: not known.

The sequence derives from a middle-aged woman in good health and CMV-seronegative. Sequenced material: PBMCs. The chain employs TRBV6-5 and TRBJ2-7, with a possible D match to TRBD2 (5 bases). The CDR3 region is CASSQGPRREQYF. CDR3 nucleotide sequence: TGTGCCAGCAGCCAAGGCCCTAGGAGGGAGCAGTACTTC.